This entry concerns a single T cell receptor beta chain. Its antigen is currently not known. No much larger clone exists at a distance of one base, and base qualities are not known. This entry comes from a study of blood T cell repertoires in COVID-19 (dated by TCRdb to 2020 to 2022). In terms of the full investigation: Samples covering the acute and convalescent phases of COVID-19 were provided by collaborators in the United States, Italy and Spain. The material from the prospective study consisted of cDNA or gDNA derived from T cells, B-cell-depleted T cells, or PBMCs. Subjects who had been exposed to COVID-19, were actively infected with it, or had recovered from it provided the deeply sampled blood TCRbeta repertoires that made up the dataset. The repertoires were released in a freely available public database meant as a resource for research on the immune response to SARS-CoV-2. Samples were obtained from the ongoing ImmuneRACE study (first 160 participants) and from 950 to 1,500 subjects provided by 6 global collaborators. Nearly every sample came with metadata listing a de-identified subject ID, COVID-19 status, age in years and sex. Where HLA class I and class II types were available, the types were taken from metadata supplied by the sample provider, not from assay-based typing.

In the prospective study, participants were roughly 18 to 95 years old, resided in about 25 geographic areas of the United States, and were enrolled through a virtual design. Cohort assignment in the prospective study relied on participant-reported clinical history from a screening survey and a study questionnaire. For ImmuneRACE Cohort 3, a participant was defined as recovered based on two consecutive negative NP/OP PCR tests, clearance by a healthcare professional, or resolution of symptoms. Each participant in the prospective study had whole blood, serum and a nasopharyngeal or oropharyngeal swab collected by mobile phlebotomists. Over a roughly 2-month period, participants in the prospective study had the option of providing additional blood draws and questionnaires. Before DNA extraction, blood samples from the prospective study were shipped at room temperature or frozen. TCRbeta CDR3 regions were amplified from genomic DNA using the immunoSEQ Assay, a bias-controlled multiplex PCR. Under the source paper's analysis protocol: The number of nucleated cells in each sample was estimated by amplification of reference gene primers within the assay. To quantify the absolute abundance of each unique TCRbeta CDR3 rearrangement, sequence reads were collapsed and filtered. For each sample, productive Simpson clonality was calculated as the square root of Simpson's diversity index across productive rearrangements. Imported from immuneACCESS, the table was reduced by TCRdb to in-frame sequences with V and J called. These copies leave out some clones; in studies compared against another copy, an unresolved V gene accounts for under half, and the cause of the remainder is not known. Clone size and the V and J calls come from that table; the DNA yielded D and trimming. This sample lists some 320,000 clones; around 90% were detected once. The ten largest clones take up 4.5% to 5.5% of the sample.

Broader findings and caveats from the paper: The quantity of clinical and demographic metadata differed by source and by participant and was supplied without curation.

V loses 5 bases, J loses 0 bases, and the germline ends lie 10 bases apart. The CDR1 and CDR2 encoded by the germline V gene are ENHRY and SYGVKD. The CDR3, from cysteine to phenylalanine, totals 14 residues. Only the CDR3 region is kept as DNA, spanning 42 bases read in frame from base 1. Recombination connected TRBV10-3 to TRBJ1-2; no D gene call is confident. The source material was PBMCs or T cells enriched from blood (not recorded which). This clonotype originated in a man aged 60-69 years who had recovered from COVID-19. This receptor carries the CDR3 CAISREITNYGYTF. The DNA sequence reads TGTGCCATCAGTCGCGAGATAACTAACTATGGCTACACCTTC.